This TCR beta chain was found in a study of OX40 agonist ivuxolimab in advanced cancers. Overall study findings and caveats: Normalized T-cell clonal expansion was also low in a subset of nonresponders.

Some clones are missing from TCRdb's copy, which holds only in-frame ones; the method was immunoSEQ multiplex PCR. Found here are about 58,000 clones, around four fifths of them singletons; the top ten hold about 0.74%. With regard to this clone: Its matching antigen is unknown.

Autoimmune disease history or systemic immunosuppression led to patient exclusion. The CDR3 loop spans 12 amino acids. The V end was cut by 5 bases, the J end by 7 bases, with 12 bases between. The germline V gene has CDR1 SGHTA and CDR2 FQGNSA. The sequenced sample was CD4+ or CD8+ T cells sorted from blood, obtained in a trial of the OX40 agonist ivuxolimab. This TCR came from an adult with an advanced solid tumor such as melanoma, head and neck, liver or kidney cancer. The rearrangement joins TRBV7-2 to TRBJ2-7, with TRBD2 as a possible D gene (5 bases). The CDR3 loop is CASSAGREEQYF. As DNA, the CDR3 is TGTGCCAGCAGCGCAGGAAGGGAGGAGCAGTACTTC.